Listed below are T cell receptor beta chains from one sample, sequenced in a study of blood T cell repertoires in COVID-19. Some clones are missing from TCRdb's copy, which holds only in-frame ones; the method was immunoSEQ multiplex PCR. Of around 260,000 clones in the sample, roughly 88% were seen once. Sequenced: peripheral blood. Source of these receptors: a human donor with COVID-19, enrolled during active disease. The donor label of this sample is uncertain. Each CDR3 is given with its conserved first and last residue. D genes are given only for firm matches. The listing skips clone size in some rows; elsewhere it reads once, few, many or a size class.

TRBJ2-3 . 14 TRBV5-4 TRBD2 TGTGCCAGCAGCTGGCCTAGCGGGACTTATACGCAGTATTTT CASSWPSGTYTQYF
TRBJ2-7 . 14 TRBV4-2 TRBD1 TGTGCCAGCAGCCTCGGACAGGGTTCGTACGAGCAGTACTTC CASSLGQGSYEQYF
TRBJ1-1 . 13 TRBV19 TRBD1 TGTGCCAGTAGTAACACAGGGGACACTGAAGCTTTCTTT CASSNTGDTEAFF
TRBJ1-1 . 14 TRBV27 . TGTGCCAGCAGTTTATCCTGGCAGGGGACGGTAGCTTTCTTT CASSLSWQGTVAFF
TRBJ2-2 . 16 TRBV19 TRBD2 TGTGCCAGTAGTATAGTAGCGGGAGGGCTCGCCGGGGAGCTGTTTTTT CASSIVAGGLAGELFF
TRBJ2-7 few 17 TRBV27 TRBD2 TGTGCCAGCAGTTTATCGATAGGGACTAGCGGGACCCTCGAGCAGTACTTC CASSLSIGTSGTLEQYF
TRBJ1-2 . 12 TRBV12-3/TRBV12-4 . TGTGCCAACCGCAGGGCATCCTATGGCTACACCTTC CANRRASYGYTF
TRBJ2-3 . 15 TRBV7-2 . TGTGCCAGCAAGGGAGAACTAGGTTTCACAGATACGCAGTATTTT CASKGELGFTDTQYF
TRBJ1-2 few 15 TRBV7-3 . TGTGCCAGCAGCCAAGGGGTGGCCGCAACCTATGGCTACACCTTC CASSQGVAATYGYTF
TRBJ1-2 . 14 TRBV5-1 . TGCGCCAGCAGCTTCCTCGACAGAGAATATGGCTACACCTTC CASSFLDREYGYTF
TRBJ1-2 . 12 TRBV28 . TGTGCCAGCAGTGGGGGCAACTATGGCTACACCTTC CASSGGNYGYTF
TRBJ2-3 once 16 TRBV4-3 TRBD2 TGCGCCAGCAGCCAAGCTAGCGGGAGCGGCGCAGATACGCAGTATTTT CASSQASGSGADTQYF
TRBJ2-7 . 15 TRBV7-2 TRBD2 TGTGCCAGCAGGGACACTAGCGGGAGGGAGTACGAGCAGTACTTC CASRDTSGREYEQYF
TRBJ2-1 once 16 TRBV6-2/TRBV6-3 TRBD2 TGTGCCAGCAGTTACTCACTACTAGCGGGAGACAATGAGCAGTTCTTC CASSYSLLAGDNEQFF
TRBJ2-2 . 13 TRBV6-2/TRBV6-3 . TGTGCCAGCAGTTGGTACGGCACCGGGGAGCTGTTTTTT CASSWYGTGELFF
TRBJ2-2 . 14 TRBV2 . TGTGCCAGCCTTCGGACAGTGAACACCGGGGAGCTGTTTTTT CASLRTVNTGELFF
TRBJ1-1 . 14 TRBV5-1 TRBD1 TGCGCCAGCAGCTTCTCCTCAGGGGGCACTGAAGCTTTCTTT CASSFSSGGTEAFF
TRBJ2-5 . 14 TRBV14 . TGTGCCAGCAGCCCGACAGGTGGGCGGGAGACCCAGTACTTC CASSPTGGRETQYF
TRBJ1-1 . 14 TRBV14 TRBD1 TGTGCCAGCAGCCGCCGACAGGGATTCACTGAAGCTTTCTTT CASSRRQGFTEAFF
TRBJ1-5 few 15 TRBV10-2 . TGCGCCAGCAGTGAGATCGACTCCTACTCTCAGCCCCAGCATTTT CASSEIDSYSQPQHF
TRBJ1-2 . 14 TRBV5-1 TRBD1 TGCGCCAGCAGCTTGGCAGGGGGCGACTATGGCTACACCTTC CASSLAGGDYGYTF
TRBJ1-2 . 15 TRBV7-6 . TGTGCCAGCAGCTTAGGGGGGGGTAGGAACTATGGCTACACCTTC CASSLGGGRNYGYTF
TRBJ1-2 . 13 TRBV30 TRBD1 TGTGCCTGTAAGGACAGGGGGTACTATGGCTACACCTTC CACKDRGYYGYTF
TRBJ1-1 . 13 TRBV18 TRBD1 TGTGCCAGCTCACCACAGGGGGCTGGTGAAGCTTTCTTT CASSPQGAGEAFF
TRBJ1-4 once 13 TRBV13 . TGTGCCAGCAGCCTGCAGGGGTATGAAAAACTGTTTTTT CASSLQGYEKLFF
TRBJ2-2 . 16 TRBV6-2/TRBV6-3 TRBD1 TGTGCCAGCAGTTACCCACAGGGGGTTCAAACCGGGGAGCTGTTTTTT CASSYPQGVQTGELFF
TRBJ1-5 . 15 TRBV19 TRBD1 TGTGCCAGTAGTCCAGGGACAGGGGGCGGGTGGCCCCAGCATTTT CASSPGTGGGWPQHF
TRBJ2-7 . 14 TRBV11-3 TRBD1 TGTGCCAGCAGCCGGGTAAGGGACAGCTACGAGCAGTACTTC CASSRVRDSYEQYF
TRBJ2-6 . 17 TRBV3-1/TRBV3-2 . TGTGCCAGCAGCCAAGCAAGGGGGATCTCTGGGGCCAACGTCCTGACTTTC CASSQARGISGANVLTF